This T cell receptor (beta chain) was obtained from a study of T cells in Graves' hyperthyroidism and ophthalmopathy. Amplified TCR beta CDR3 regions derived from RNA transcripts. An initial round of RT-PCR targeting the TCR CDR3 relied on the HTBI primer set. TCRdb re-called the multiplex PCR reads with MiXCR, one entry per CDR3 protein. The profile covers over 400,000 distinct CDR3 sequences, with about 20% appearing a single time and around 50% taken by the ten largest. This clonotype has only a few counts. This CDR3 has 13 residues. Germline loops: CDR1 SGHRS, CDR2 YFSETQ. The V end was cut by 5 bases, the J end by 3 bases, with 9 bases between. Duration under 3 months, a NOSPECS grade of at least 4, and a Clinical Activity Score of at least 3 characterized the ophthalmopathy patients. Patients having uncontrolled infection, another autoimmune disease, pregnancy or lactation were not included. Diagnostic decisions used clinical symptoms, serum thyroxine and TRAb, thyroid ultrasound and orbital computed tomography. The authors obtained PBMCs from over 8.5 ml of fresh peripheral blood.

This clonotype was sampled from a woman in her seventies with Graves' ophthalmopathy. The sequenced sample consisted of blood. The gene calls are TRBV5-1 and TRBJ1-5, with D hard to call. The CDR3 sequence is CASREADNQPQHF. CDR3 nucleotide sequence: TGCGCCAGCAGGGAGGCGGACAATCAGCCCCAGCATTTT.